These 30 T cell receptor beta chains came from one sample sequenced in a study of blood T cells in healthy people across ages. Through a sample-barcoded 5' primer and a J-beta primer mix, a second PCR was run for roughly 7 to 12 cycles. Each CDR3 protein is one row after TCRdb ran MiXCR on the 5' RACE reads. The profile shows about 1.4 million distinct CDR3 sequences, 45% to 70% of them singletons. The specimen was blood. The receptors were sampled from a man aged 18-30 years in good health.

This chain joins TRBV6-1 and TRBJ2-5, with D possibly TRBD2 on 5 matching bases. Deletions cut 3 bases from V and 13 bases from J, with 21 bases between. CDR3 length: 14 amino acids. The germline V gene encodes CDR1 MNHNS and CDR2 SASEGT. The CDR3 protein is CASSESGRQETLYF. As DNA, the CDR3 is TGTGCCAGCAGTGAGTCGGGGAGACAAGAGACTCTGTACTTC.

This chain uses TRBV10-3 with TRBJ2-1; D tentatively fits TRBD1 or TRBD2 (6 bases each). V was shortened by 9 bases and J by 1 base, with 16 bases between the two germline ends. Germline CDR1 reads ENHRY; CDR2 reads SYGVKD. This CDR3 is built from 15 residues. CDR3 amino acids: CAMASRGDSYNEQFF. DNA of the CDR3: TGTGCCATGGCTAGTAGGGGGGATTCCTACAATGAGCAGTTCTTC.

This sequence joins TRBV20-1 and TRBJ1-1, with a possible D match to TRBD1 (5 bases). Trimming removed 2 bases at V and 2 bases at J, with 21 bases between. This CDR3 contains 17 residues. Germline loops: CDR1 DFQATT, CDR2 SNEGSKA (reference sequence). This CDR3 reads CSARSSFGAEVNTEAFF. The CDR3 nucleotides are TGCAGTGCTAGATCATCCTTTGGGGCTGAGGTAAACACTGAAGCTTTCTTT.

The V call is TRBV20-1, the J call TRBJ2-3, with D hard to call. V was trimmed by 2 bases and J by 2 bases, leaving 8 bases between them. The CDR3 is made up of 13 amino acids. CDR1 and CDR2 (germline): DFQATT, SNEGSKA (reference sequence). DNA of the CDR3: TGCAGTGCTAGACCGTCTCTCACAGATACGCAGTATTTT. Amino acids: CSARPSLTDTQYF.

The V gene is TRBV4-1, the J gene TRBJ1-5; D remains unclear. This CDR3 has 13 amino acids. Per germline, CDR1 MGHRA and CDR2 YSYEKL. Deletions cut 4 bases from V and 7 bases from J, with 11 bases between. The CDR3, as DNA: TGCGCCAGCAGCCGGGTGATCGGGCAGCCCCAGCATTTT. Translating it yields CASSRVIGQPQHF.

This rearrangement joins TRBV7-6 to TRBJ2-7; no definite D call. Germline V lookup: CDR1 SGHVS, CDR2 FNYEAQ. This CDR3 is 13 amino acids long. V lost 5 bases and J 6 bases, leaving 14 bases between the germline ends. The CDR3 protein is CASSPKAGCEQYF. The CDR3 DNA reads TGTGCCAGCAGCCCAAAAGCCGGGTGCGAGCAGTACTTC.

This clonotype was counted between two and nine times. The V call is TRBV4-3, the J call TRBJ2-5; 7 positions agree with TRBD1. TRBJ2-7 matches the DNA end more closely, so the J call is doubtful. Germline values: CDR1 LGHNA, CDR2 YSLEER. The CDR3 covers 16 residues. The CDR3 loop is CASSQGANRGPYEQYF. CDR3 nucleotides: TGCGCCAGCAGCCAAGGAGCGAATAGGGGGCCCTACGAGCAGTACTTC.

The chain couples TRBV7-9 to TRBJ2-1; D ambiguous. The length of the CDR3 is 14 residues. V lost 0 bases to trimming and J lost 8 bases, with 11 bases between them. CDR1 SEHNR and CDR2 FQNEAQ come from the germline V gene (reference sequence). The CDR3 DNA is TGTGCCAGCAGCTTAGCGCGGTGGGAAGATGAGCAGTTCTTC. Protein: CASSLARWEDEQFF. The whole variable domain, remainder taken from reference TRBV7-9 and TRBJ2-1, is DTGVSQNPRHKITKRGQNVTFRCDPISEHNRLYWYRQTLGQGPEFLTYFQNEAQLEKSRLLSDRFSAERPKGSFSTLEIQRTEQGDSAMYLCASSLARWEDEQFFGPGTRLTVL.

This chain connects TRBV10-3 to TRBJ1-1, with D possibly TRBD1 on 5 matching bases. The germline V gene has CDR1 ENHRY and CDR2 SYGVKD. Deletions cut 4 bases from V and 0 bases from J, with 9 bases between. CDR3 length: 14 amino acids. The CDR3 loop is CAISVKGMNTEAFF. The CDR3 coding sequence is TGTGCCATCAGTGTGAAGGGGATGAACACTGAAGCTTTCTTT.

This chain joins TRBV6-6 and TRBJ2-3; weak D call: TRBD1 (6 bases). Germline V gene data show CDR1 as MNHNY and CDR2 as SVGAGI (reference sequence). V lost 5 bases to trimming and J lost 2 bases, with 14 bases between them. The CDR3 has 15 amino acids. This CDR3 reads CASSLTGPPTDTQYF. The CDR3 nucleotides are TGTGCCAGCAGTCTGACAGGACCTCCCACAGATACGCAGTATTTT.

In its sample, this clonotype was seen a few times. This rearrangement joins TRBV29-1 to TRBJ1-1; D gene unclear. The V gene's germline CDR1 is SQVTM and CDR2 ANQGSEA. CDR3 length equals 12 residues. Deletions cut 6 bases from V and 0 bases from J, with 8 bases between. CDR3 protein: CSVTVMNTEAFF. The DNA for the CDR3 is TGCAGCGTCACCGTAATGAACACTGAAGCTTTCTTT.

The J gene is TRBJ2-1, the V gene TRBV6-2 or TRBV6-3; 15 bases line up with TRBD2. The CDR3 spans 16 residues. The ends lost 5 bases at V and 6 bases at J; junction bases unmatched: 5. CDR1 is MNHEY and CDR2 is SVGEGT in the germline V gene. As DNA, the CDR3 is TGTGCCAGCAGTACTCGGACTAGCGGGGGGGCCAATGAGCAGTTCTTC. Protein sequence: CASSTRTSGGANEQFF.

This chain links TRBV28 with TRBJ2-7; D is uncertain. V gave up 6 bases and J gave up 3 bases, with 9 bases separating them. The CDR3 contains 12 residues. Germline V lookup: CDR1 MDHEN, CDR2 SYDVKM. CDR3 DNA sequence: TGTGCCAGCAGAACGACCTTCTACGAGCAGTACTTC. Translating it yields CASRTTFYEQYF.

V and J are TRBV7-2 and TRBJ2-1; TRBD2 aligns across 10 bases. The junction had 13 bases not matched to a gene; V was cut back by 5 bases and J by 3 bases. There are 18 residues in the CDR3. The germline CDR1 and CDR2 sequences are SGHTA and FQGNSA. The CDR3 coding sequence is TGTGCCAGCAGCCCTCTCCCTGGGACTAGCGCATACTACAATGAGCAGTTCTTC. This gives the protein CASSPLPGTSAYYNEQFF.

The V gene is TRBV4-1, the J gene TRBJ2-6; no firm D call. The CDR3 loop spans 17 amino acids. Trimming left V 2 bases short and J 2 bases short, with 13 bases between. From germline, CDR1 is MGHRA and CDR2 YSYEKL. The CDR3 spells CASSQHPARPGANVLTF. CDR3 DNA: TGCGCCAGCAGCCAACACCCTGCCCGGCCTGGGGCCAACGTCCTGACTTTC.

As DNA, the CDR3 is TGTGCCAGCAGCTTGGTGCCAGGCGCTAACTATGGCTACACCTTC. Its protein is CASSLVPGANYGYTF. The rearrangement links TRBV5-6 to TRBJ1-2, with D hard to call. The V gene lost 0 bases and the J gene lost 0 bases, with 9 bases spanning the gap. CDR3 length: 15 residues. CDR1 is SGHDT and CDR2 is YYEEEE in the germline V gene.

V gene TRBV28 combines with J gene TRBJ2-7, with D perhaps matching TRBD1 (5 bases). Germline lookup yields CDR1 MDHEN and CDR2 SYDVKM. V lost 2 bases to trimming and J lost 2 bases, with 25 bases between them. CDR3 length: 19 residues. The CDR3 nucleotides read TGTGCCAGCAGTTTAGCCTGGACAAGCACCCGATCCTCGACCTACGAGCAGTACTTC. Protein: CASSLAWTSTRSSTYEQYF.

V usage is TRBV11-2 and J usage is TRBJ2-1, with D hard to call. Per germline, CDR1 SGHAT and CDR2 FQNNGV. Deletions cut 4 bases from V and 0 bases from J, with 19 bases between. This CDR3 contains 18 residues. The CDR3 loop is CASSSFRTRRHSYNEQFF. The CDR3 DNA reads TGTGCCAGCAGCTCTTTCCGAACGCGAAGGCACTCCTACAATGAGCAGTTCTTC.

As to this clonotype: A junction boundary mismatches the germline segment, possibly from a read error. The chain employs TRBV2 and TRBJ1-4; D ambiguous. The germline V gene has CDR1 SNHLY and CDR2 FYNNEI. The CDR3 length is 12 residues. As DNA, the CDR3 is TGTGCCAGTGCGGGGTTTGATGAAAGACTGTTTTTT. Translating it yields CASAGFDERLFF.

The chain carries TRBV29-1 and TRBJ1-1; D gene ambiguous. The germline gives CDR1 SQVTM, CDR2 ANQGSEA. V was cut by 7 bases and J by 1 base, with 10 bases left in between. The CDR3 totals 12 residues. DNA of the CDR3: TGCAGCGGAGAGGACGCGAACACTGAAGCTTTCTTT. Translated, it gives CSGEDANTEAFF.

In the case of this clonotype: One end of the junction does not line up with germline, which may come from a read error. The chain employs TRBV12-3 or TRBV12-4 and TRBJ2-7; 8 nucleotides line up with TRBD1. This CDR3 comprises 15 residues. The CDR3 DNA reads TGTGCCAGCAGTCGCCCCGGGACAGGCTCCTACGAGCAGTATTTC. The encoded protein is CASSRPGTGSYEQYF.

This rearrangement joins TRBV3-1 to TRBJ1-2; D remains ambiguous. V shed 0 bases and J shed 0 bases, with 11 bases lying between them. CDR1 is LGHDT and CDR2 is YNNKEL in the germline V gene (reference sequence). There are 16 residues in the CDR3. DNA for the CDR3: TGTGCCAGCAGCCAAGATATCGACCGAGCTAACTATGGCTACACCTTC. It encodes CASSQDIDRANYGYTF. The entire variable domain, with the rest obtained from reference TRBV3-1 and TRBJ1-2, is as follows: DTAVSQTPKYLVTQMGNDKSIKCEQNLGHDTMYWYKQDSKKFLKIMFSYNNKELIINETVPNRFSPKSPDKAHLNLHINSLELGDSAVYFCASSQDIDRANYGYTFGSGTRLTVV.

The chain has TRBV10-3 and TRBJ2-5; 11 bases match TRBD2. This CDR3 is built from 17 residues. CDR1 and CDR2 from the germline V gene are ENHRY and SYGVKD. V shed 4 bases, J shed 5 bases, and the junction held 12 bases outside the gene matches. The CDR3 reads CAISVVGTSGSRETQYF. Written as DNA, the CDR3 is TGTGCCATCAGTGTTGTGGGGACTAGCGGAAGCCGGGAGACCCAGTACTTC.

The V gene is TRBV12-5, the J gene TRBJ2-1; possibly TRBD2 for D (5 bases). The DNA matches TRBJ2-7 better at its end, which makes the J call doubtful. Per germline, CDR1 LGHNT and CDR2 FRNRAP. The CDR3 length is 15 residues. CDR3 sequence reads: CASGLVADSYNEQYF. For the CDR3, the DNA is TGTGCTAGTGGTTTGGTAGCGGACTCCTACAATGAGCAGTACTTC.

This clonotype appeared a few times. The chain joins TRBV29-1 to TRBJ1-1, with 8 bases that match TRBD1. Germline V lookup: CDR1 SQVTM, CDR2 ANQGSEA. The CDR3 is 13 residues long. The V gene end was trimmed by 5 bases and the J gene end by 1 base; junction bases not matched to a gene: 3. This chain's CDR3 is CSVRQGTNTEAFF. The CDR3 DNA reads TGCAGCGTTCGACAGGGGACGAACACTGAAGCTTTCTTT.

The rearrangement links TRBV20-1 to TRBJ2-7; D ambiguous. Trimming removed 3 bases at V and 2 bases at J, with 8 bases between. Per the germline V gene, CDR1 is DFQATT and CDR2 is SNEGSKA (reference sequence). The CDR3 sequence is 12 residues long. Written as DNA, the CDR3 is TGCAGTGCTAGGTACAGAGCCTACGAGCAGTACTTC. It specifies CSARYRAYEQYF.

This clonotype was seen only a few times. The rearrangement joins TRBV6-5 to TRBJ2-7, with D maybe TRBD1 (5 bases). The CDR3 runs 14 residues. Germline CDR1 MNHEY, CDR2 SVGAGI. The V gene lost 0 bases and the J gene lost 3 bases, with 9 bases spanning the gap. CDR3 nucleotide sequence: TGTGCCAGCAGTTACTCCACAGGAATCTACGAGCAGTACTTC. It is translated as CASSYSTGIYEQYF.

The chain employs TRBV5-1 and TRBJ2-6; TRBD2 might be the D (6 bases). Trimming removed 1 base from V and 0 bases from J, with 14 bases in between. Germline CDR1 SGHRS, CDR2 YFSETQ. This CDR3 has 18 residues. CDR3 loop: CASSLTAGLRSGANVLTF. Here the CDR3 DNA reads TGCGCCAGCAGCTTGACCGCGGGACTTCGCTCTGGGGCCAACGTCCTGACTTTC. The full variable domain, its missing parts supplied by reference TRBV5-1 and TRBJ2-6, is KAGVTQTPRYLIKTRGQQVTLSCSPISGHRSVSWYQQTPGQGLQFLFEYFSETQRNKGNFPGRFSGRQFSNSRSEMNVSTLELGDSALYLCASSLTAGLRSGANVLTFGAGSRLTVL.

In this sample, this clonotype turned up a few times. The chain employs TRBV25-1 and TRBJ2-7, with TRBD2 matching 12 bases. The J call may be incorrect, as the DNA end agrees better with TRBJ2-5. Germline V gene lookup returns CDR1 MGHDK and CDR2 SYGVNS. The CDR3 is 15 amino acids. The CDR3 spells CASSLGLAGMETQYF. The DNA for the CDR3 is TGTGCCAGCAGCTTAGGACTAGCGGGAATGGAGACCCAGTACTTC.

The V and J genes are TRBV3-1 and TRBJ2-5; unclear D gene. Germline V gene sequence: CDR1 LGHDT, CDR2 YNNKEL (reference sequence). Trimming stripped 0 bases from V and 5 bases from J, with 13 bases between. CDR3 length: 15 amino acids. CDR3: CASSQDSQATETQYF. DNA for the CDR3: TGTGCCAGCAGCCAAGATTCCCAGGCCACGGAGACCCAGTACTTC.